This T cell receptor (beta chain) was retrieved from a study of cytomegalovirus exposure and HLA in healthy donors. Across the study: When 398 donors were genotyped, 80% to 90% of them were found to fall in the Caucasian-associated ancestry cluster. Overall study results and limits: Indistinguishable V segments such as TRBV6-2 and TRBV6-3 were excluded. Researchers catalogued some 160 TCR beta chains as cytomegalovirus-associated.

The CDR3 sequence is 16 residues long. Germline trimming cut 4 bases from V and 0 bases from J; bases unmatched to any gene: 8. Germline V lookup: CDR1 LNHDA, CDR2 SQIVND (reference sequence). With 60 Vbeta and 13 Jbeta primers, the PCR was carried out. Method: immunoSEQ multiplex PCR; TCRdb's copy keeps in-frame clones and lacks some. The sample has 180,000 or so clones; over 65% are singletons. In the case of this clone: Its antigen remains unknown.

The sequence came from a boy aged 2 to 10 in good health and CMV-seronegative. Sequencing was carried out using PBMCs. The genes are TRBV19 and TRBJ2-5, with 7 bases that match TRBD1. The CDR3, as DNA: TGTGCCAGTAGTAGGAACAGGGGCCTATACCAAGAGACCCAGTACTTC. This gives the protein CASSRNRGLYQETQYF.